The sequence of this T cell receptor beta chain was determined in a study of blood T cell repertoires in COVID-19 (dated by TCRdb to the early 2020s). Background on the whole study: The collaborator samples originated in the United States, Italy and Spain and spanned the acute and convalescent phases of COVID-19. The material from the prospective study consisted of cDNA or gDNA derived from T cells, B-cell-depleted T cells, or PBMCs. The repertoires were released in a freely available public database meant as a resource for research on the immune response to SARS-CoV-2. Where available, HLA class I and class II types were obtained from metadata supplied by the sample provider rather than from assay-based typing. A de-identified subject ID, COVID-19 status, age in years and sex were almost always included in the sample metadata. Deeply sampled blood TCRbeta repertoires from subjects exposed to, actively infected with, or recovered from COVID-19 were included in the dataset. Samples were obtained from the ongoing ImmuneRACE study (first 160 participants) and from over 1,000 subjects provided by 6 global collaborators.

TCRbeta CDR3 regions were amplified from genomic DNA using the immunoSEQ Assay, a bias-controlled multiplex PCR. The published analysis was carried out like this. Nucleated cell counts per sample were estimated from amplification of reference gene primers within the assay. To quantify the absolute abundance of each unique TCRbeta CDR3 rearrangement, sequence reads were collapsed and filtered. For each sample, productive Simpson clonality was calculated by taking the square root of Simpson's diversity index across productive rearrangements. The table comes from immuneACCESS by way of TCRdb, which keeps in-frame sequences with V and J called. Part of the clones is missing from these tables; in studies checked, under half for an unresolved V gene and the rest for unknown reasons. That table supplies the V and J calls and clone size; D and trimming were determined from the DNA. For this sample there are a few hundred thousand clones; more than 90% appear just once. Under 3% of the sample comes from the top ten.

The paper as a whole reports these results and caveats: How much clinical and demographic metadata was included differed by source and by participant, and the metadata was provided uncurated.

Details on this clone: Its target antigen remains unknown. No much larger clone is present one base from it, and per-base qualities are unavailable. The sample carries other DNA sequences with the same CDR3.

In Seattle, one collaborating source enrolled patients while the infection was active and tracked those patients longitudinally over the course of disease. Each collaborating institution followed its own protocols to collect whole blood in K2EDTA tubes. Collaborator samples were shipped for TCRbeta analysis as frozen whole blood, isolated PBMCs, or DNA extracted from either sample type. V is clipped by 1 base and J by 0 bases, and the sequence between their germline boundaries is 10 bases long. The cysteine opens and the phenylalanine closes a CDR3 of 15 amino acids. Kept here is only the CDR3 DNA, which spans 45 bases and is read in frame from base 1. Via the germline V gene, CDR1 is SGHAT and CDR2 FQNNGV.

This receptor was identified in a person under 35 with COVID-19, enrolled during active disease. The source material was peripheral blood. The sequence is built from TRBV11-2 and TRBJ2-7, with the D gene uncertain. The sequence in DNA is TGTGCCAGCAGCTTAGCACCGAAGAGCTCCTACGAGCAGTACTTC. The encoded protein is CASSLAPKSSYEQYF. Extended through the reference TRBV11-2 and TRBJ2-7 proteins, this CDR3 yields the full variable domain: EAGVAQSPRYKIIEKRQSVAFWCNPISGHATLYWYQQILGQGPKLLIQFQNNGVVDDSQLPKDRFSAERLKGVDSTLKIQPAKLEDSAVYLCASSLAPKSSYEQYFGPGTRLTVT.